The 32 T cell receptor beta chains below were found in one sample sequenced in a study of blood T cells in healthy people across ages. PCR was performed a second time for about 6 to 12 cycles using a sample-barcoded 5' primer and a J-beta primer mix. Each CDR3 protein is one row after TCRdb ran MiXCR on the 5' RACE reads. Here the sample spans 1.5 million to 2 million distinct CDR3 sequences, 30% to 40% being singletons. The sequenced material came from blood. The receptors shown here come from a human donor in good health.

The genes are TRBV20-1 and TRBJ2-2; 8 nucleotides match TRBD1. Looked up from germline, CDR1 is DFQATT and CDR2 is SNEGSKA (reference sequence). The CDR3 contains 15 residues. The junction had 8 bases not matched to a gene; V was cut back by 6 bases and J by 2 bases. CDR3 sequence (DNA): TGCAGTGCCTCCCGACAGGGGCCCAACACCGGGGAGCTGTTTTTT. Protein: CSASRQGPNTGELFF.

This rearrangement joins TRBV11-2 to TRBJ1-2; TRBD1 agrees at 7 bases. The CDR3 is made up of 17 amino acids. Looked up from germline, CDR1 is SGHAT and CDR2 is FQNNGV. The trim removed 5 bases at V and 8 bases at J, leaving 20 bases unmatched. The chain's CDR3 is CASSLQIGTAQGVGYTF. The CDR3 nucleotides read TGTGCCAGCAGCCTGCAAATAGGGACAGCCCAAGGGGTCGGCTACACCTTC.

The V gene is TRBV30, the J gene TRBJ2-1; D gene ambiguous. Germline lookup yields CDR1 GTSNPN and CDR2 SVGIG (reference sequence). V was cut by 3 bases and J by 3 bases, with 12 bases left in between. The CDR3 has 14 residues. The CDR3 DNA follows: TGTGCCTGGAGGGTGTCGGAATACTACAATGAGCAGTTCTTC. It translates to CAWRVSEYYNEQFF.

In regard to this clonotype: A read error may be the cause here, since a much bigger clone is one base away. The chain uses TRBV4-2 and TRBJ2-7; a possible D gene is TRBD1 (6 bases). CDR1 and CDR2 from the germline V gene are LGHNA and YNFKEQ. The CDR3 is 14 residues long. The CDR3 nucleotides are TGTGTCAGCAGCCAAGAACAGGGTGGCTACGAGCAGTACTTC. This translates into CVSSQEQGGYEQYF.

The rearrangement links TRBV20-1 to TRBJ2-7, with 7 bases matching TRBD2. The CDR3 covers 17 residues. With 2 bases clipped from V and 2 bases from J, the junction kept 15 bases outside the gene matches. In germline, CDR1 is DFQATT, CDR2 SNEGSKA (reference sequence). CDR3 sequence: CSARSPGRGPATYEQYF. CDR3 in DNA: TGCAGTGCTAGATCTCCTGGGAGGGGCCCAGCGACCTACGAGCAGTACTTC.

Only a few counts were recorded for this clonotype. The rearrangement links TRBV20-1 to TRBJ2-1; TRBD1 is a possible D gene (6 bases). Germline V lookup: CDR1 DFQATT, CDR2 SNEGSKA (reference sequence). Trimming removed 6 bases at V and 7 bases at J, with 25 bases between. This CDR3 has 16 amino acids. The CDR3 region is CSAHTPDVGALNEQFF. The CDR3 DNA follows: TGCAGTGCACACACCCCAGATGTGGGGGCCCTAAATGAGCAGTTCTTC.

The J gene is TRBJ1-2, the V gene TRBV20-1; a possible D gene is TRBD1 (6 bases). Germline V gene data show CDR1 as DFQATT and CDR2 as SNEGSKA (reference sequence). This CDR3 has 10 amino acids. Trimming removed 8 bases at V and 7 bases at J, with 11 bases between. CDR3 DNA sequence: TGCAGTAGAGGGGGAGGTGGCTACACCTTC. Translating gives CSRGGGGYTF.

This clonotype appeared many times. This rearrangement joins TRBV6-5 to TRBJ2-3; tentative D call: TRBD2 (5 bases). Germline V gene data show CDR1 as MNHEY and CDR2 as SVGAGI. The CDR3 runs 14 residues. Trimming pared 4 bases from V and 4 bases from J, leaving 12 bases between. The CDR3 DNA reads TGTGCCAGCAGTTTCCTAGCAGCGGCAGATACGCAGTATTTT. Translated, it gives CASSFLAAADTQYF.

This clonotype has a handful of counts. Germline and junction disagree at one end, which may indicate a read error. CDR3 amino acids: CAIRESGKDYGYTF. The CDR3 DNA reads as TGTGCCATCAGGGAGTCGGGGAAGGACTATGGCTACACCTTC. V is TRBV10-3 and J is TRBJ1-2; D not certain. The CDR3 consists of 14 residues. Germline V lookup: CDR1 ENHRY, CDR2 SYGVKD.

This clonotype has only a few counts. This sequence joins TRBV6-5 and TRBJ1-4; D unresolved. The V and J ends lost 0 bases and 3 bases respectively, with 11 bases between them. The CDR3 spans 16 residues. Germline lookup yields CDR1 MNHEY and CDR2 SVGAGI. The CDR3 DNA reads TGTGCCAGCAGTTACTCCTTGGGCAGCGCTAATGAAAAACTGTTTTTT. Protein: CASSYSLGSANEKLFF.

This clonotype was seen repeatedly, ten times or more. The chain links TRBV29-1 to TRBJ1-2; D gene uncertain. Germline V gives CDR1 SQVTM, CDR2 ANQGSEA. The CDR3 totals 11 residues. Written as DNA, the CDR3 is TGCAGAGTGGACGATAACTATGGCTACACCTTC. Its protein product is CRVDDNYGYTF.

The J gene is TRBJ2-7, the V gene TRBV3-1; no definite D call. The CDR3 spans 16 residues. Per the germline V gene, CDR1 is LGHDT and CDR2 is YNNKEL (reference sequence). Deletions cut 0 bases from V and 3 bases from J, with 15 bases between. As DNA, the CDR3 is TGTGCCAGCAGCCAAGATCTTGTTAACTTCCTCTACGAGCAGTACTTC. This translates into CASSQDLVNFLYEQYF.

The chain has TRBV4-3 and TRBJ2-7, with 7 positions matching TRBD1. Germline V gene lookup returns CDR1 LGHNA and CDR2 YSLEER. J was trimmed by 2 bases and V by 1 base; bases with no gene match: 11. The CDR3 contains 17 residues. CDR3 nucleotides: TGCGCCAGCAGCCAAGTCATCGGATCGGGACAGACCTACGAGCAGTACTTC. This translates into CASSQVIGSGQTYEQYF.

The chain carries TRBV15 and TRBJ2-7, with D perhaps assigned TRBD1 or TRBD2 (6 bases each). The CDR3 loop spans 13 amino acids. Trimming left V 6 bases short and J 3 bases short, with 12 bases between. Looked up from germline, CDR1 is LNHNV and CDR2 is YYDKDF (reference sequence). CDR3 bases: TGTGCCACCAGGGCGGGACAAGACTACGAGCAGTACTTC. Translation: CATRAGQDYEQYF.

This clonotype has only a few counts. The chain is built from TRBV7-8 and TRBJ2-4, with TRBD1 matching over 9 bases. This CDR3 region has 17 residues. Trimming at V came to 5 bases and at J to 6 bases, leaving 14 bases not matched to a gene. In germline, CDR1 is SGHVS, CDR2 FQNEAQ. In nucleotides, the CDR3 is TGTGCCAGCAGCCAGGGACAGGGTTACTTTAACTCAAACATTCAGTACTTC. It codes for CASSQGQGYFNSNIQYF.

In this sample, this clonotype turned up a few times. The CDR3 region is CASYYGQFDTQYF. The CDR3 DNA reads TGCGCCAGCTACTACGGACAGTTCGATACGCAGTATTTT. The chain uses TRBV5-1 and TRBJ2-3; the D gene is possibly TRBD1 (6 bases). V was pared by 7 bases and J by 6 bases, with 15 bases between. The CDR3 sequence is 13 residues long. CDR1 and CDR2 from the germline V gene are SGHRS and YFSETQ.

V gene TRBV10-3 combines with J gene TRBJ1-1; D gene unclear. Germline lookup yields CDR1 ENHRY and CDR2 SYGVKD. V was cut by 2 bases and J by 12 bases, with 16 bases left in between. The CDR3 loop spans 13 amino acids. The CDR3 sequence is CAISETPGGSTFF. The DNA of the CDR3 is TGTGCCATCAGTGAGACACCCGGAGGCTCAACTTTCTTT.

The gene calls are TRBV4-3 and TRBJ2-3, with D unresolved. The V and J ends lost 0 bases and 6 bases respectively, with 7 bases between them. CDR1 LGHNA and CDR2 YSLEER come from the germline V gene. The CDR3 covers 13 residues. CDR3 region: CASSQDFLDTQYF. The CDR3 coding sequence is TGCGCCAGCAGCCAAGACTTCTTGGATACGCAGTATTTT.

V gene TRBV12-3 or TRBV12-4 combines with J gene TRBJ2-4, with 9 positions matching TRBD2. Trimming removed 3 bases from V and 6 bases from J; junction bases left unmatched: 6. The CDR3 is 15 residues long. The CDR3 bases are TGTGCCAGCAGTTTCGGGCTAGCGGGAAGAAACATTCAGTACTTC. This sequence encodes CASSFGLAGRNIQYF.

This clonotype was counted a few times. The chain combines TRBV5-1 with TRBJ2-4; D is ambiguous. The DNA end favors TRBJ2-7, so the J call may be wrong. The germline V gene has CDR1 SGHRS and CDR2 YFSETQ. CDR3 length equals 14 residues. The CDR3 sequence is CASSFSAVTYEQYF. As DNA, the CDR3 is TGCGCCAGCAGCTTTTCTGCGGTAACCTACGAGCAGTACTTC.

The V gene is TRBV9, the J gene TRBJ2-7, with 8 positions matching TRBD1. V shed 0 bases and J 3 bases; nucleotides not matched to a gene: 8. CDR1 is SGDLS, CDR2 YYNGEE, per germline. The CDR3 sequence is 16 residues long. CDR3: CASSVAGGQGFYEQYF. In nucleotides, the CDR3 is TGTGCCAGCAGCGTAGCTGGAGGACAGGGCTTCTACGAGCAGTACTTC.

The rearrangement uses TRBV6-2 or TRBV6-3 and TRBJ1-2, with 7 bases identical to TRBD1. Germline lookup yields CDR1 MNHEY and CDR2 SVGEGT. Trimming took 6 bases from V and 5 from J; bases not matched to a gene: 9. This CDR3 region has 14 residues. The chain's CDR3 is CASRRQGSGYGYTF. The CDR3 nucleotides are TGTGCCAGCAGACGACAGGGCTCCGGGTATGGCTACACCTTC.

V gene TRBV3-1 combines with J gene TRBJ1-4; 7 bases map to TRBD1. V lost 1 base and J lost 11; bases outside the gene matches: 4. CDR1 and CDR2 from the germline V gene are LGHDT and YNNKEL (reference sequence). The CDR3 covers 13 residues. The CDR3 nucleotides read TGTGCCAGCAGCCAAGGACAGGGTGGGAAACTGTTTTTT. Translated: CASSQGQGGKLFF.

V usage is TRBV7-2 and J usage is TRBJ2-1; D gene unclear. This CDR3 is built from 15 residues. V was trimmed by 3 bases and J by 0 bases, leaving 9 bases between them. The germline gives CDR1 SGHTA, CDR2 FQGNSA. The CDR3 here is CASSFRRISYNEQFF. Here the CDR3 DNA reads TGTGCCAGCAGCTTTCGGCGGATCTCCTACAATGAGCAGTTCTTC.

The chain uses TRBV19 and TRBJ2-7; 9 bases map to TRBD1. V shed 5 bases and J 6 bases; nucleotides not matched to a gene: 14. CDR1 and CDR2 (germline): LNHDA, SQIVND (reference sequence). This CDR3 contains 16 residues. In nucleotides, the CDR3 is TGTGCCAGTAGTTCGGGAACCGGGACAGGGCTGGCCGAGCAGTACTTC. Translated: CASSSGTGTGLAEQYF.

The genes are TRBV4-1 and TRBJ1-4, with TRBD1 as a possible D gene (6 bases). This CDR3 is 17 amino acids long. V was clipped by 1 base and J by 3 bases, with 15 bases between them. From germline, CDR1 is MGHRA and CDR2 YSYEKL. The CDR3 sequence is CASSQASHRVPNEKLFF. The CDR3 DNA is TGCGCCAGCAGCCAAGCATCCCACAGGGTACCTAATGAAAAACTGTTTTTT.

The genes are TRBV6-6 and TRBJ2-7, with 9 bases matching TRBD1. The V gene end was trimmed by 7 bases and the J gene end by 5 bases; junction bases not matched to a gene: 15. Germline CDR1 MNHNY, CDR2 SVGAGI (reference sequence). The CDR3 length is 16 residues. CDR3 DNA sequence: TGTGCCAGCACTTCAACCCCGGGACAGGGTCAGAACGAGCAGTACTTC. Protein: CASTSTPGQGQNEQYF.

V usage is TRBV20-1 and J usage is TRBJ1-2; no firm D call. Germline V gene sequence: CDR1 DFQATT, CDR2 SNEGSKA (reference sequence). This CDR3 is built from 13 residues. Trimming took 6 bases from V and 8 from J, leaving 19 bases between them. CDR3 coding DNA: TGCAGTGCCCTCTCGTTGTGGGCTGAGGGCTACACCTTC. Translation gives CSALSLWAEGYTF.

This clonotype turned up a few times. J is TRBJ2-7 and V is TRBV20-1; D tentatively fits TRBD1 or TRBD2 (5 bases each). CDR3 length equals 13 residues. V was shortened by 5 bases and J by 7 bases, with 18 bases between the two germline ends. The germline V gene encodes CDR1 DFQATT and CDR2 SNEGSKA (reference sequence). CDR3 loop: CSAPGTGRGEQYF. The CDR3 coding sequence is TGCAGTGCTCCGGGGACGGGACGGGGAGAGCAGTACTTC.

The CDR3 DNA is TGTGCCAGCAGCCTGGGGGCTGTTCGCAATCAGCCCCAGCATTTT. This encodes CASSLGAVRNQPQHF. This chain links TRBV7-2 with TRBJ1-5; a weak D match, TRBD1 (6 bases). The CDR3 runs 15 residues. Trimming stripped 5 bases from V and 2 bases from J, with 13 bases between. Germline assignment: CDR1 SGHTA and CDR2 FQGNSA.

This clonotype was found a few times. The chain uses TRBV7-2 and TRBJ2-7, with unresolved D. Per the germline V gene, CDR1 is SGHTA and CDR2 is FQGNSA. Between the trimmed V and J ends, which lost 3 bases and 1 base, there was a span of 10 bases. The CDR3 is 14 residues long. Here the CDR3 reads CASSLDPISYEQYF. CDR3 nucleotide sequence: TGTGCCAGCAGCTTGGACCCGATTTCCTACGAGCAGTACTTC.

The chain is built from TRBV9 and TRBJ1-2, with no clear D. Per the germline V gene, CDR1 is SGDLS and CDR2 is YYNGEE. The V gene lost 0 bases and the J gene lost 5 bases, with 8 bases spanning the gap. The CDR3 is 13 amino acids. DNA for the CDR3: TGTGCCAGCAGCGTAGTCGACTCGTATGGCTACACCTTC. The encoded protein is CASSVVDSYGYTF.